The sequence of this TCR beta chain was determined in a study of cytomegalovirus exposure and HLA in healthy donors. PCR primers comprised 60 Vbeta and 13 Jbeta primers. How the authors handled the data: Per a later analysis, the number of unique TCR beta chains was around 79 million, of which 8.5 million to 11 million were shared. The table came from immunoSEQ multiplex PCR; TCRdb's copy has only in-frame clones and leaves some out. V, J and clone size are taken as reported in that table, and D and trimming were inferred from the DNA itself. The repertoire holds 150,000 to 200,000 clones, with 65% to 80% as singletons. On this clone: Antigen specificity is unknown.

General study points: A later analysis found that most CMV-associated TCR beta chains appeared HLA-restricted. A cluster of highly shared sequence variants was likely a sequencing artifact. A later analysis reportedly found fewer N-insertions in an Asian-associated ancestry cluster than the approximately 700-donor mean.

The ends were cut back, 6 bases at V and 3 bases at J, with 11 bases in the middle. CDR1 is SQVTM and CDR2 is ANQGSEA in the germline V gene. This CDR3 region has 12 residues. The sequencing sample was made of PBMCs. This TCR came from a woman in her twenties or thirties in good health and CMV-seronegative. The rearrangement uses TRBV29-1 and TRBJ1-2; a weak D match, TRBD1 (6 bases). Here the CDR3 DNA reads TGCAGCGTCACGGACAGTGACTATGGCTACACCTTC. Protein: CSVTDSDYGYTF.